The source of this T cell receptor beta chain is a study of T-cell memory formation after mild COVID-19. For the study at large: The study found TCR clusters largely donor specific. The study, taken as a whole, reports: Researchers report contracting CD4+ clones mostly in CM and EM, with CD8+ clones in EMRA. Second-wave clones with a day 37 peak had unconfirmed SARS-CoV-2 specificity.

There are 14 residues in the CDR3. V gave up 5 bases and J gave up 6 bases, with 14 bases separating them. CDR1 SEHNR and CDR2 FQNEAQ come from the germline V gene (reference sequence). This clonotype was counted at least ten times. Its antigen remains unidentified. cDNA libraries for TCR alpha and TCR beta, carrying sample barcodes and UMIs, came from 5'RACE with constant-segment primers. MiXCR was run by TCRdb on the 5' RACE reads, yielding one entry per CDR3 protein. The table has hundreds of thousands of distinct CDR3 sequences, about a sixth seen once. The sample was PBMCs or a T cell subset sorted from them (not recorded which). This receptor was taken from an adult woman who had mild COVID-19 (a few samples of this study predate the infection). Cell type and time point are not known. The genes are TRBV7-9 and TRBJ1-5; D may be TRBD1 (6 bases). The CDR3 reads CASSHTGYAQPQHF. The CDR3 DNA sequence: TGTGCCAGCAGCCACACAGGGTACGCTCAGCCCCAGCATTTT.